This entry lists 32 T cell receptor beta chains sequenced from one sample in a study of T cell responses to AZD1222 COVID-19 vaccine (dated by TCRdb to the early 2020s). In light of the paper, this sample's time point label describes: baseline before first vaccination. The library came from the immunoSEQ multiplex PCR assay. TCRdb provides this immuneACCESS table in a form limited to in-frame rearrangements. Some clones are lacking; in checked studies, under half of them reflect an unresolved V gene, and why the rest are absent is not known. The sample table records 150,000 or so clones; 92% of these occur just once. The top ten clones comprise about 1.4% of the sample. The specimen comprised peripheral blood, sampled on day 0 of AZD1222 vaccination. The receptors shown here come from an adult in good health.

V and J are TRBV4-2 and TRBJ2-7, with D possibly matching TRBD2 (5 bases). This CDR3 has 15 residues. The germline V and J ends were trimmed by 1 base and 13 bases, with 23 bases remaining between them. Germline V gene data show CDR1 as LGHNA and CDR2 as YNFKEQ. Written as DNA, the CDR3 is TGTGCCAGCAGCCAAGCTGACGGGGAACCCGCCCTTCAATACTTC. It encodes CASSQADGEPALQYF.

The V and J genes are TRBV4-3 and TRBJ1-4, with D uncertain. Per germline, CDR1 LGHNA and CDR2 YSLEER. The V gene lost 4 bases and the J gene lost 0 bases, with 9 bases spanning the gap. This CDR3 has 15 amino acids. The CDR3 DNA is TGCGCCAGCAGCCCCGTAAGGCCAACTAATGAAAAACTGTTTTTT. As protein: CASSPVRPTNEKLFF.

J is TRBJ1-4 and V is TRBV28; tentatively, D is TRBD1 (5 bases). The CDR3 runs to 14 residues. V was clipped by 4 bases and J by 6 bases, with 12 bases between them. Germline V gene data show CDR1 as MDHEN and CDR2 as SYDVKM. As DNA, the CDR3 is TGTGCCAGCAGTTGGCGGGGGTCGGATGAAAAACTGTTTTTT. The encoded protein is CASSWRGSDEKLFF.

The chain has TRBV24-1 and TRBJ2-3; D unclear. The length of the CDR3 is 14 residues. Trimming shortened V by 3 bases and J by 6 bases, and 12 bases separated the two germline ends. Germline lookup yields CDR1 KGHDR and CDR2 SFDVKD. The CDR3 nucleotides are TGTGCCACCAGTGATCTAAGTGGGTTCGATACGCAGTATTTT. It specifies CATSDLSGFDTQYF.

The chain joins TRBV7-9 to TRBJ2-7; TRBD1 is a possible D gene (6 bases). The CDR3 loop spans 16 amino acids. V lost 2 bases, J lost 5 bases, and 19 bases lay in between. Germline lookup yields CDR1 SEHNR and CDR2 FQNEAQ (reference sequence). The CDR3 DNA is TGTGCCAGCAGCTTAAGCACTGGACAGACTTCCAACGAGCAGTACTTC. Protein sequence: CASSLSTGQTSNEQYF.

This rearrangement joins TRBV27 to TRBJ1-2, with 9 bases identical to TRBD1. The CDR3 is 13 amino acids. Germline V lookup: CDR1 MNHEY, CDR2 SMNVEV (reference sequence). J lost 8 bases, V lost 6 bases, and 7 bases had no gene match. Here the CDR3 reads CASSTGGMGGYTF. CDR3 in DNA: TGTGCCAGCAGCACAGGGGGCATGGGAGGCTACACCTTC.

V usage is TRBV2 and J usage is TRBJ1-3; TRBD1 matches 7 bases. CDR3 length equals 14 residues. Germline trimming cut 5 bases from V and 6 bases from J; bases unmatched to any gene: 7. Germline CDR1 reads SNHLY; CDR2 reads FYNNEI. CDR3 nucleotide sequence: TGTGCCAGCAGTCAAGACAGGGCGATAAACACCATATATTTT. Translation gives CASSQDRAINTIYF. Full variable domain (outside the CDR3, taken from reference TRBV2 and TRBJ1-3): EPEVTQTPSHQVTQMGQEVILRCVPISNHLYFYWYRQILGQKVEFLVSFYNNEISEKSEIFDDQFSVERPDGSNFTLKIRSTKLEDSAMYFCASSQDRAINTIYFGEGSWLTVV.

The V gene is TRBV29-1, the J gene TRBJ1-3; maybe TRBD1 (5 bases). Deletions cut 5 bases from V and 1 base from J, with 12 bases between. The CDR3 length is 14 residues. Germline CDR1 SQVTM, CDR2 ANQGSEA. CDR3 coding DNA: TGCAGCGTTCTTGGGGGTATGTCTGGAAACACCATATATTTT. It encodes CSVLGGMSGNTIYF.

The V and J genes are TRBV4-1 and TRBJ1-1; the D gene is possibly TRBD1 (6 bases). V dropped 0 bases and J dropped 6 bases, with 17 bases sitting between them. CDR1 MGHRA and CDR2 YSYEKL come from the germline V gene. The CDR3 totals 16 residues. CDR3 coding DNA: TGCGCCAGCAGCCAAGATCGGACAGTTATACGTGCTGAAGCTTTCTTT. Translated, it gives CASSQDRTVIRAEAFF.

V is TRBV28 and J is TRBJ1-1; D possibly corresponds to TRBD1 (5 bases). The CDR3 is 15 residues long. V lost 7 bases and J lost 0, with 15 bases in between. Germline assignment: CDR1 MDHEN and CDR2 SYDVKM. CDR3 amino acids: CASTFYGGMNTEAFF. In DNA form, the CDR3 reads TGTGCCAGCACCTTTTATGGGGGAATGAACACTGAAGCTTTCTTT.

The chain recombines TRBV7-8 with TRBJ1-2; D remains unclear. The V gene lost 5 bases and the J gene lost 1 base, with 11 bases spanning the gap. Per the germline V gene, CDR1 is SGHVS and CDR2 is FQNEAQ. The CDR3 totals 14 residues. The CDR3 DNA reads TGTGCCAGCAGCGACGGAATAGATAACTATGGCTACACCTTC. Encoded protein: CASSDGIDNYGYTF.

The chain joins TRBV9 to TRBJ2-5; 12 nucleotides align to TRBD2. The V gene end was trimmed by 3 bases and the J gene end by 3 bases; junction bases not matched to a gene: 3. Germline CDR1 and CDR2: SGDLS and YYNGEE. The CDR3 is 15 amino acids. CDR3 in amino acids: CASSATSGGKETQYF. In DNA, the CDR3 is TGTGCCAGCAGCGCGACTAGCGGGGGCAAAGAGACCCAGTACTTC. Drawing the rest from reference TRBV9 and TRBJ2-5, the complete variable domain is DSGVTQTPKHLITATGQRVTLRCSPRSGDLSVYWYQQSLDQGLQFLIQYYNGEERAKGNILERFSAQQFPDLHSELNLSSLELGDSALYFCASSATSGGKETQYFGPGTRLLVL.

This chain connects TRBV28 to TRBJ1-1, with 10 bases that match TRBD1. V dropped 6 bases and J dropped 3; count of bases not matched to a gene: 4. The CDR3 contains 14 residues. CDR1 is MDHEN, CDR2 SYDVKM, per germline. This CDR3 is CASSPGQGDTEAFF. The CDR3 nucleotides are TGTGCCAGCAGCCCCGGACAGGGGGACACTGAAGCTTTCTTT. The variable domain in full, completed from reference TRBV28 and TRBJ1-1, reads DVKVTQSSRYLVKRTGEKVFLECVQDMDHENMFWYRQDPGLGLRLIYFSYDVKMKEKGDIPEGYSVSREKKERFSLILESASTNQTSMYLCASSPGQGDTEAFFGQGTRLTVV.

This clone was seen once. The chain combines TRBV19 with TRBJ1-5; no definite D call. The germline V gene has CDR1 LNHDA and CDR2 SQIVND (reference sequence). The CDR3 is 13 amino acids. Deletions cut 4 bases from V and 1 base from J, with 5 bases between. This CDR3 reads CASSRGSNQPQHF. The CDR3 DNA reads as TGTGCCAGTAGTAGAGGGAGCAATCAGCCCCAGCATTTT. Together with reference TRBV19 and TRBJ1-5, the CDR3 gives the full variable domain: DGGITQSPKYLFRKEGQNVTLSCEQNLNHDAMYWYRQDPGQGLRLIYYSQIVNDFQKGDIAEGYSVSREKKESFPLTVTSAQKNPTAFYLCASSRGSNQPQHFGDGTRLSIL.

J is TRBJ1-1 and V is TRBV18, with a tentative D call TRBD1 (5 bases). The CDR3 has 14 amino acids. V was pared by 4 bases and J by 3 bases, with 12 bases between. The V gene's germline CDR1 is KGHSH and CDR2 LQKENI. The CDR3 here is CASSLQVRDTEAFF. As DNA, the CDR3 is TGTGCCAGCTCACTACAGGTTAGGGACACTGAAGCTTTCTTT.

V and J are TRBV13 and TRBJ2-2; tentatively, D is TRBD1 or TRBD2 (5 bases each). The V gene's germline CDR1 is PRHDT and CDR2 FYEKMQ (reference sequence). The CDR3 spans 14 residues. Trimming shortened V by 4 bases and J by 3 bases, and 9 bases separated the two germline ends. The CDR3 loop is CASSSRGDTGELFF. CDR3 DNA: TGTGCCAGCAGCTCAAGGGGAGACACCGGGGAGCTGTTTTTT. The variable domain in full, with the rest retrieved from reference TRBV13 and TRBJ2-2, is AAGVIQSPRHLIKEKRETATLKCYPIPRHDTVYWYQQGPGQDPQFLISFYEKMQSDKGSIPDRFSAQQFSDYHSELNMSSLELGDSALYFCASSSRGDTGELFFGEGSRLTVL.

V is TRBV10-3 and J is TRBJ2-7; no definite D call. CDR1 and CDR2 from the germline V gene are ENHRY and SYGVKD. The CDR3 runs to 12 residues. V was pared by 2 bases and J by 4 bases, with 6 bases between. The CDR3 reads CAISEIFYEQYF. The DNA of the CDR3 is TGTGCCATCAGTGAGATTTTTTACGAGCAGTACTTC.

The rearrangement joins TRBV6-5 to TRBJ2-7; TRBD1 agrees at 9 bases. V dropped 2 bases and J dropped 6; count of bases not matched to a gene: 8. The CDR3 loop spans 15 amino acids. Germline CDR1 MNHEY, CDR2 SVGAGI. Here the CDR3 reads CASSYGDRVGGEQYF. In DNA, the CDR3 is TGTGCCAGCAGTTACGGGGACAGGGTTGGTGGCGAGCAGTACTTC.

The chain joins TRBV6-1 to TRBJ2-3; 9 nucleotides agree with TRBD2. V lost 1 base, J lost 4 bases, and 3 bases stayed unmatched. The CDR3 length is 15 residues. The V gene's germline CDR1 is MNHNS and CDR2 SASEGT. The CDR3 here is CASSEEAGGPDTQYF. The CDR3 coding sequence is TGTGCCAGCAGTGAAGAGGCGGGGGGGCCAGATACGCAGTATTTT.

This rearrangement joins TRBV29-1 to TRBJ2-6; D gene unclear. V lost 0 bases, J lost 0 bases, and 9 bases lay in between. Germline-derived CDR1 and CDR2 are SQVTM and ANQGSEA. The CDR3 contains 16 residues. CDR3 loop: CSVEDQVGSGANVLTF. DNA of the CDR3: TGCAGCGTTGAAGATCAAGTGGGCTCTGGGGCCAACGTCCTGACTTTC.

This chain uses TRBV7-2 with TRBJ1-2; D possibly corresponds to TRBD1 (6 bases). This CDR3 contains 14 residues. V dropped 4 bases and J dropped 7 bases, with 16 bases sitting between them. The V gene's germline CDR1 is SGHTA and CDR2 FQGNSA. The CDR3 sequence: CASSWRTAGGGYTF. The CDR3 nucleotides read TGTGCCAGCAGCTGGCGGACAGCGGGGGGTGGCTACACCTTC.

The genes are TRBV28 and TRBJ2-5; D is uncertain. CDR3 length: 13 amino acids. Trimming removed 7 bases from V and 7 bases from J, with 16 bases in between. Germline V lookup: CDR1 MDHEN, CDR2 SYDVKM. DNA for the CDR3: TGTGCCAGCACGCTGGACCCCTGGGGGACCCAGTACTTC. Its translation: CASTLDPWGTQYF.

In the case of this clone: Other DNA sequences in the sample encode the same CDR3. The chain has TRBV3-1 (or the pseudogene TRBV3-2) and TRBJ1-3, with D hard to call. The CDR3 totals 13 residues. Germline V CDR1 and CDR2: LGHDT, YNNKEL (reference sequence). The V gene lost 0 bases and the J gene lost 4 bases, with 4 bases spanning the gap. The CDR3 nucleotides read TGTGCCAGCAGCCAAGATAGCGGAAACACCATATATTTT. It translates to CASSQDSGNTIYF.

The chain recombines TRBV28 with TRBJ2-7, with a weak D call TRBD2 (6 bases). V was cut by 7 bases and J by 2 bases, with 24 bases left in between. Germline values: CDR1 MDHEN, CDR2 SYDVKM. This CDR3 has 17 amino acids. CDR3: CASNNKSLWEVAYEQYF. The CDR3 bases are TGTGCCAGCAATAACAAGTCCCTTTGGGAGGTTGCCTACGAGCAGTACTTC.

This sequence joins TRBV2 and TRBJ1-1; D unresolved. This CDR3 contains 14 residues. The germline V and J ends were trimmed by 4 bases and 3 bases, with 12 bases remaining between them. CDR1 is SNHLY and CDR2 is FYNNEI in the germline V gene. CDR3 amino acids: CASSGWDRDTEAFF. The CDR3 coding sequence is TGTGCCAGCAGTGGCTGGGATAGGGACACTGAAGCTTTCTTT.

The chain recombines TRBV6-5 with TRBJ2-7; D possibly corresponds to TRBD2 (5 bases). V was cut by 2 bases and J by 0 bases, with 8 bases left in between. The CDR3 has 14 amino acids. The V gene's germline CDR1 is MNHEY and CDR2 SVGAGI. The CDR3 nucleotides are TGTGCCAGCAGTTACCATACTAGCTCCTACGAGCAGTACTTC. Translated: CASSYHTSSYEQYF.

The V gene is TRBV28, the J gene TRBJ2-7, with a possible D match to TRBD2 (6 bases). In germline, CDR1 is MDHEN, CDR2 SYDVKM. The CDR3 totals 15 residues. Trimming pared 6 bases from V and 1 base from J, leaving 16 bases between. DNA for the CDR3: TGTGCCAGCAGCCCCGGGGGAAGTAAGTCCTACGAGCAGTACTTC. Translating it yields CASSPGGSKSYEQYF.

The V gene is TRBV6-2 or TRBV6-3, the J gene TRBJ1-1; a weak D match, TRBD1 (5 bases). V was trimmed by 5 bases and J by 3 bases, leaving 16 bases between them. The CDR3 consists of 15 residues. Germline lookup yields CDR1 MNHEY and CDR2 SVGEGT. The CDR3 DNA reads TGTGCCAGCAGTAGACCGGGCCCGGGGCACACTGAAGCTTTCTTT. This sequence encodes CASSRPGPGHTEAFF.

This clone came up once. This chain uses TRBV12-5 with TRBJ2-7; D gene ambiguous. With 6 bases removed from V and 2 bases from J, the gap between germline ends came to 8 bases. The germline V gene has CDR1 LGHNT and CDR2 FRNRAP. The CDR3 is 12 amino acids. The CDR3 DNA reads as TGTGCTAGTGGCCGGAATCCCTACGAGCAGTACTTC. This encodes CASGRNPYEQYF.

This chain connects TRBV18 to TRBJ1-1; 8 bases are a match to TRBD1. This CDR3 has 13 amino acids. J was trimmed by 8 bases and V by 6 bases; bases with no gene match: 8. Looked up from germline, CDR1 is KGHSH and CDR2 is LQKENI. CDR3 residues: CASSTGTGGEAFF. The CDR3 nucleotides read TGTGCCAGCTCTACCGGGACAGGTGGGGAAGCTTTCTTT.

V usage is TRBV6-1 and J usage is TRBJ1-2; 10 bases are shared with TRBD1. Trimming at V came to 0 bases and at J to 1 base, leaving 5 bases not matched to a gene. Per the germline V gene, CDR1 is MNHNS and CDR2 is SASEGT. The CDR3 consists of 17 residues. The CDR3 loop is CASSEAYRDRGNYGYTF. The CDR3 region has the DNA TGTGCCAGCAGTGAAGCGTACCGGGACAGGGGTAACTATGGCTACACCTTC.

A single count supports this clone. The V call is TRBV19, the J call TRBJ2-1; D is unresolved. Germline-derived CDR1 and CDR2 are LNHDA and SQIVND (reference sequence). This CDR3 has 11 amino acids. V was pared by 1 base and J by 7 bases, with 2 bases between. CDR3 coding DNA: TGTGCCAGTAGTATAGGGAATGAGCAGTTCTTC. Its protein is CASSIGNEQFF.